This T cell receptor (beta chain) was identified during a study of T-cell reconstitution after alpha-beta-depleted transplantation in children. Overall study findings and caveats: Diversity and T-cell counts at one year after transplant derived mostly from new T cells. The study reportedly traced alpha-beta T cells about two months after transplant to several hundred expanded graft clones. Surviving recipient T cells and thymic progenitors accounted for the high day-60 TCRbeta diversity observed in some patients.

Unique molecular identifiers were used in preparing the TCRbeta library. Each CDR3 protein is one row after TCRdb ran MiXCR on the PCR reads. Of around 190,000 distinct CDR3 sequences in the sample, about 6.6% were seen once. This clonotype was seen only a few times. Its specificity is unknown. The TCR originated in a boy younger than 10 with acute lymphoblastic leukemia, due to receive a stem cell transplant. The sequenced sample was PBMCs, obtained before TCRalphabeta/CD19-depleted stem cell transplant.

CDR3 in amino acids: CASSSGTGDYSNQPQHF. DNA of the CDR3: TGTGCCAGCAGTTCGGGGACGGGCGATTATAGCAATCAGCCCCAGCATTTT. The chain carries TRBV28 and TRBJ1-5, with a tentative D call TRBD1 (5 bases). Germline assignment: CDR1 MDHEN and CDR2 SYDVKM. There are 17 residues in the CDR3. Trimming took off 4 bases at V and 0 bases at J, with 16 bases between the two ends.